This TCR beta chain was captured by sequencing in a study of T cells in Graves' hyperthyroidism and ophthalmopathy. This clonotype was seen at least ten times. The investigators amplified TCR beta CDR3 regions from RNA transcripts. HTBI primers were used for first-round RT-PCR of the TCR CDR3. TCRdb passed the multiplex PCR reads through MiXCR, listing each CDR3 protein once. Among about 400,000 distinct CDR3 sequences, around 15% were seen once, and the ten largest hold 25% to 30%. The sample taken for sequencing was blood. This TCR was recovered from a man aged 45-65 years with Graves' ophthalmopathy.

Written as DNA, the CDR3 is TGTGCCATCAGTGCCAGGGTGGTGGATGGCTACACCTTC. Protein sequence: CAISARVVDGYTF. The chain uses TRBV10-3 and TRBJ1-2, with D tentatively TRBD1 (5 bases). Trimming shortened V by 4 bases and J by 6 bases, and 12 bases separated the two germline ends. This CDR3 has 13 residues. The germline CDR1 and CDR2 sequences are ENHRY and SYGVKD.